The 10 T cell receptor beta chains in this list originate from one sample, sequenced in a study of T cell changes during pregnancy in multiple sclerosis. Some clones are missing from TCRdb's copy, which holds only in-frame ones; the method was immunoSEQ multiplex PCR. Among some 80,000 clones listed, more than 70% were seen once. Sequencing used peripheral blood, obtained in the first trimester of pregnancy. Receptor source: a female donor in good health, enrolled as a control in a pregnancy study.

The genes are TRBV14 and TRBJ2-7; 11 bases agree with TRBD1. V lost 4 bases, J lost 4 bases, and 6 bases stayed unmatched. CDR1 SGHDN and CDR2 FVKESK come from the germline V gene. The CDR3 loop spans 15 amino acids. The CDR3 reads CASSLRTGGIYEQYF. The CDR3 nucleotides are TGTGCCAGCAGCCTCCGGACAGGGGGCATTTACGAGCAGTACTTC. The full variable domain, in which reference TRBV14 and TRBJ2-7 provide the parts outside the CDR3, is EAGVTQFPSHSVIEKGQTVTLRCDPISGHDNLYWYRRVMGKEIKFLLHFVKESKQDESGMPNNRFLAERTGGTYSTLKVQPAELEDSGVYFCASSLRTGGIYEQYFGPGTRLTVT.

This chain joins TRBV2 and TRBJ2-3, with D possibly TRBD1 on 6 matching bases. V was pared by 6 bases and J by 3 bases, with 16 bases between. This CDR3 comprises 15 residues. Germline V gene data show CDR1 as SNHLY and CDR2 as FYNNEI. CDR3 sequence reads: CASSLGQGGTDTQYF. CDR3 bases: TGTGCCAGCAGCCTCGGACAAGGGGGAACAGATACGCAGTATTTT.

The rearrangement uses TRBV7-2 and TRBJ1-2, with D possibly being TRBD1 (5 bases). Germline CDR1 and CDR2: SGHTA and FQGNSA. The ends were cut back, 6 bases at V and 7 bases at J, with 21 bases in the middle. The CDR3 has 15 residues. The chain's CDR3 is CASRSAVGALAGYTF. In nucleotides, the CDR3 is TGTGCCAGCAGATCGGCGGTTGGGGCTTTGGCTGGCTACACCTTC. Full variable domain (remainder filled in from reference TRBV7-2 and TRBJ1-2): GAGVSQSPSNKVTEKGKDVELRCDPISGHTALYWYRQSLGQGLEFLIYFQGNSAPDKSGLPSDRFSAERTGGSVSTLTIQRTQQEDSAVYLCASRSAVGALAGYTFGSGTRLTVV.

This clone was recorded once. The chain employs TRBV6-5 and TRBJ1-4, with 7 bases aligning to TRBD1. Germline CDR1 reads MNHEY; CDR2 reads SVGAGI. The CDR3 loop spans 15 amino acids. The trim removed 6 bases at V and 6 bases at J, leaving 10 bases unmatched. The CDR3 DNA reads TGTGCCAGCAGGGACACAGGGGTAGGGGATGAAAAACTGTTTTTT. Protein product: CASRDTGVGDEKLFF.

J is TRBJ1-4 and V is TRBV5-1, with unresolved D. V was trimmed by 7 bases and J by 6 bases, leaving 16 bases between them. The CDR3 consists of 14 residues. Germline V gives CDR1 SGHRS, CDR2 YFSETQ. The CDR3 sequence: CASSRGQSDEKLFF. As DNA, the CDR3 is TGCGCCAGCTCCCGGGGTCAGTCGGATGAAAAACTGTTTTTT.

The chain has TRBV6-5 and TRBJ2-7, with D possibly being TRBD2 (7 bases). The CDR3 contains 13 residues. Per germline, CDR1 MNHEY and CDR2 SVGAGI. V was cut by 2 bases and J by 4 bases, with 9 bases left in between. CDR3: CASSYRGGYEQYF. CDR3 nucleotide sequence: TGTGCCAGCAGTTACAGGGGGGGGTACGAGCAGTACTTC.

CDR3 sequence: CAISDFLRTGASGELFF. The CDR3 DNA reads as TGTGCCATCAGTGATTTCCTTAGGACAGGGGCATCCGGGGAGCTGTTTTTT. The J gene is TRBJ2-2, the V gene TRBV10-3; TRBD1 matches 9 bases. Germline lookup yields CDR1 ENHRY and CDR2 SYGVKD. The V and J ends lost 3 bases and 6 bases, in that order; junction bases with no gene match: 11. The CDR3 contains 17 residues.

The chain is built from TRBV18 and TRBJ1-4; 8 bases are shared with TRBD1. The CDR3 extends over 17 amino acids. Germline V gene data show CDR1 as KGHSH and CDR2 as LQKENI. Losses at the gene ends were 4 bases for V and 3 bases for J; bases not matched to a gene: 10. CDR3 nucleotide sequence: TGTGCCAGCTCACTCAGTCCCGGGACAGGTTCTAATGAAAAACTGTTTTTT. It specifies CASSLSPGTGSNEKLFF.

This chain links TRBV7-9 with TRBJ2-1; D uncertain. CDR3 length equals 12 residues. Germline CDR1 and CDR2: SEHNR and FQNEAQ (reference sequence). Trimming removed 6 bases at V and 10 bases at J, with 13 bases between. This CDR3 reads CASRGVSAEQFF. CDR3 bases: TGTGCCAGCAGGGGCGTTTCGGCAGAGCAGTTCTTC.

The chain has TRBV7-2 and TRBJ2-5; the match to TRBD2 covers 7 bases. Looked up from germline, CDR1 is SGHTA and CDR2 is FQGNSA. The CDR3 sequence is 13 residues long. With 5 bases clipped from V and 4 bases from J, the junction kept 4 bases outside the gene matches. As DNA, the CDR3 is TGTGCCAGCAGCGTGGGGAGGGGAGAGACCCAGTACTTC. Its protein is CASSVGRGETQYF.